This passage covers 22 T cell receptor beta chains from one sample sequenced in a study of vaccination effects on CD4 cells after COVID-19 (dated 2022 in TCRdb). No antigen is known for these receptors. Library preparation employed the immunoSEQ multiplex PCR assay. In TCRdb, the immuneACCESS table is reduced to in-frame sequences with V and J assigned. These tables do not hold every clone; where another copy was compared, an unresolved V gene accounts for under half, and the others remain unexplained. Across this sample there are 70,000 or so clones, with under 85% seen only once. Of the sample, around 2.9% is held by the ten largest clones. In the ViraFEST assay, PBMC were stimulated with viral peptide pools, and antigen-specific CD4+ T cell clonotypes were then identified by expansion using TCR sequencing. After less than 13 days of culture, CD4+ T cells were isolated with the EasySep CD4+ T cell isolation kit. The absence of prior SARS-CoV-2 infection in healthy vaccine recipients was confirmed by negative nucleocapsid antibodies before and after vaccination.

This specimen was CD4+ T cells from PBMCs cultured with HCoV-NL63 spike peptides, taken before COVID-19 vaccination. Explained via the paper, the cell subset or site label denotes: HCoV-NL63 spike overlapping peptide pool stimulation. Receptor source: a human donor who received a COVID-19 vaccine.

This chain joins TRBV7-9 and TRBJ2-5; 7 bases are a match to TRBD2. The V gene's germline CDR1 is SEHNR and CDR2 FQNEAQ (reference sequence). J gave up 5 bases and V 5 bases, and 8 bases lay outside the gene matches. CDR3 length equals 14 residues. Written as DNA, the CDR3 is TGTGCCAGCAGCCACCTCAGCGGGGAGGAGACCCAGTACTTC. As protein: CASSHLSGEETQYF.

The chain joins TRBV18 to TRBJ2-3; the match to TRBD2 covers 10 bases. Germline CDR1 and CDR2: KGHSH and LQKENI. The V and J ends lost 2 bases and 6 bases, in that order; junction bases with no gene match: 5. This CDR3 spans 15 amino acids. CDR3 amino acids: CASSPEVAGGDTQYF. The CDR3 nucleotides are TGTGCCAGCTCACCAGAAGTAGCGGGGGGCGATACGCAGTATTTT. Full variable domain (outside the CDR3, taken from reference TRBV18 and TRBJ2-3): NAGVMQNPRHLVRRRGQEARLRCSPMKGHSHVYWYRQLPEEGLKFMVYLQKENIIDESGMPKERFSAEFPKEGPSILRIQQVVRGDSAAYFCASSPEVAGGDTQYFGPGTRLTVL.

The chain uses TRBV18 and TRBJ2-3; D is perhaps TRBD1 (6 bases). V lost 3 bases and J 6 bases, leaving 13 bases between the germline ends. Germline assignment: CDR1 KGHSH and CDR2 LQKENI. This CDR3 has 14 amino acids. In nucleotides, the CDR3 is TGTGCCAGCTCACCTCCACAGGGTTGGGATACGCAGTATTTT. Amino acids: CASSPPQGWDTQYF. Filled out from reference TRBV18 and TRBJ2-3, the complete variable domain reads NAGVMQNPRHLVRRRGQEARLRCSPMKGHSHVYWYRQLPEEGLKFMVYLQKENIIDESGMPKERFSAEFPKEGPSILRIQQVVRGDSAAYFCASSPPQGWDTQYFGPGTRLTVL.

The CDR3 protein is CASSFNYGVTGELFF. In nucleotides, the CDR3 is TGTGCCAGCAGTTTCAACTACGGGGTCACCGGGGAGCTGTTTTTT. The rearrangement joins TRBV6-2 or TRBV6-3 to TRBJ2-2, with a tentative D call TRBD2 (5 bases). The germline V and J ends were trimmed by 4 bases and 4 bases, with 13 bases remaining between them. CDR3 length: 15 residues. Germline CDR1 is MNHEY and CDR2 is SVGEGT.

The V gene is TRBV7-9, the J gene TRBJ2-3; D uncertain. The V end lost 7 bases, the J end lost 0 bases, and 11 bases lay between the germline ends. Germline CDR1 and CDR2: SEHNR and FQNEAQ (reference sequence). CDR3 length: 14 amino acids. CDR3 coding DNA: TGTGCCAGCACCTCAAGCAGCAGCACAGATACGCAGTATTTT. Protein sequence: CASTSSSSTDTQYF.

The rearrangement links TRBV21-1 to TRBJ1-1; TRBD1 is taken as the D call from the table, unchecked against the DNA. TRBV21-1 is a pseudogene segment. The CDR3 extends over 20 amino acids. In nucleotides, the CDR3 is TGTGCCAGCAGCTTAAAGGGGCATTTTGGGACAGCGGCTAAGAACACTGAAGCTTTCTTT. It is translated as CASSLKGHFGTAAKNTEAFF.

CDR3 coding DNA: TGTGCCAGCAGCCTAGGGACGGGCTACAATGAGCAGTTCTTC. It yields the protein CASSLGTGYNEQFF. The chain recombines TRBV11-2 with TRBJ2-1; D may match TRBD1 or TRBD2 (5 bases each). Trimming left V 5 bases short and J 3 bases short, with 11 bases between. Germline lookup yields CDR1 SGHAT and CDR2 FQNNGV. The CDR3 sequence is 14 residues long.

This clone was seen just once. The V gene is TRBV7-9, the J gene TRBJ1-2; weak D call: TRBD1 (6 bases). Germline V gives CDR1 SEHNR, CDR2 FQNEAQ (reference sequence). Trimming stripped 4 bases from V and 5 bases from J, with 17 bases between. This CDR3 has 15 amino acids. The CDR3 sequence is CASSSPGQPGYGYTF. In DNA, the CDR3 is TGTGCCAGCAGCTCACCCGGACAGCCAGGTTATGGCTACACCTTC.

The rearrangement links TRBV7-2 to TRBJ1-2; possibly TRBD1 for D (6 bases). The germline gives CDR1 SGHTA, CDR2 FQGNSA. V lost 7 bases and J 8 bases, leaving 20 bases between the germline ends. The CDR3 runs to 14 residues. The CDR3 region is CASNFQGRLGGYTF. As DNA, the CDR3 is TGTGCCAGCAACTTCCAGGGGCGCTTGGGAGGCTACACCTTC.

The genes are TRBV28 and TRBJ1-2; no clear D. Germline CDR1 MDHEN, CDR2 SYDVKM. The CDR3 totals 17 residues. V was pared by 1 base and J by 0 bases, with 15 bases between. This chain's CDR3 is CASSLSVLVSSNYGYTF. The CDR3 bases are TGTGCCAGCAGTTTATCGGTTCTAGTGAGTTCTAACTATGGCTACACCTTC.

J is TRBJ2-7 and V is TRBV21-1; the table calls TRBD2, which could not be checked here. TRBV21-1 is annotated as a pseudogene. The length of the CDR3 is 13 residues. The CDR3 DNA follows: TGTGCCAGCAGCAGCGGGGAGTCATACGAGCAGTACGTC. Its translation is CASSSGESYEQYV.

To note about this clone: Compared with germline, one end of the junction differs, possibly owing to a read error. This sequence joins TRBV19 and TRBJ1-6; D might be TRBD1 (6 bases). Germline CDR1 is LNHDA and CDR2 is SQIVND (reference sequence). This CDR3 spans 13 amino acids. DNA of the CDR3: TGTGCCAGTCGTATTGGGACAACGGCACCCCTCCACTTT. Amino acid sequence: CASRIGTTAPLHF.

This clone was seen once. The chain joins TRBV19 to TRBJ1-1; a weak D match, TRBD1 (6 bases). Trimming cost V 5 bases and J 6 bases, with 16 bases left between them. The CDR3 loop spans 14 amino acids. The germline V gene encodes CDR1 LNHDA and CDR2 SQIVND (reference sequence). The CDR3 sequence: CASSLGGTPSEAFF. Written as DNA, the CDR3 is TGTGCCAGTAGTTTGGGGGGGACACCGTCTGAAGCTTTCTTT.

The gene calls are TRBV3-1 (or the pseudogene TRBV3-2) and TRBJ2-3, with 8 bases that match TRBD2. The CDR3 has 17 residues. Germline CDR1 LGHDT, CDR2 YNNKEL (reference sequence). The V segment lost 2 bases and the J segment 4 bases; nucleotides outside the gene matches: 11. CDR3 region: CASSQNYRGGSSDTQYF. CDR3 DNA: TGTGCCAGCAGCCAAAACTACCGCGGGGGGTCCTCAGATACGCAGTATTTT.

CDR3 sequence reads: CASSSDRGERYTF. In DNA, the CDR3 is TGTGCCAGCAGCTCGGACAGGGGAGAACGCTACACCTTC. The chain has TRBV7-2 and TRBJ1-2; 9 positions agree with TRBD1. V was pared by 4 bases and J by 9 bases, with 6 bases of the junction left unmatched. Germline V gene data show CDR1 as SGHTA and CDR2 as FQGNSA. The CDR3 runs 13 residues.

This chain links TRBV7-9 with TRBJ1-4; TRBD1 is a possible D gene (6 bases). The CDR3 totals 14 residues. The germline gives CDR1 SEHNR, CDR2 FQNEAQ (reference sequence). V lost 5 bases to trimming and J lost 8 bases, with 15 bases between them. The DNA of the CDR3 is TGTGCCAGCAGCCCAGGGGCTTCGGAGGAAAAACTGTTTTTT. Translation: CASSPGASEEKLFF.

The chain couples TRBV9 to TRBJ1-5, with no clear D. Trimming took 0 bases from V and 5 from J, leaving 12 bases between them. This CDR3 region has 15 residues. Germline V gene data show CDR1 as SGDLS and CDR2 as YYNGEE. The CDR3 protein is CASSVDGGRDQPQHF. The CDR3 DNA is TGTGCCAGCAGCGTAGATGGCGGGCGAGATCAGCCCCAGCATTTT.

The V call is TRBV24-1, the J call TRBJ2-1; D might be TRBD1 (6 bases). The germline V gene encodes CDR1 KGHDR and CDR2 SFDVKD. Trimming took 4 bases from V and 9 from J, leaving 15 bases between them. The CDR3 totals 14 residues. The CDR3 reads CATSDLDRFAEQFF. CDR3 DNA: TGTGCCACCAGTGACCTTGACAGGTTTGCTGAGCAGTTCTTC.

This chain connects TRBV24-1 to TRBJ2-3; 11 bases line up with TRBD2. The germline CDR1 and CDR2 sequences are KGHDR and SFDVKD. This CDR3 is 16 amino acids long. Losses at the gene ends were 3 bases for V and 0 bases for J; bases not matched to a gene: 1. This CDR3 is CATSDGTSGSTDTQYF. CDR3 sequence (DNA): TGTGCCACCAGTGATGGGACTAGCGGAAGCACAGATACGCAGTATTTT.

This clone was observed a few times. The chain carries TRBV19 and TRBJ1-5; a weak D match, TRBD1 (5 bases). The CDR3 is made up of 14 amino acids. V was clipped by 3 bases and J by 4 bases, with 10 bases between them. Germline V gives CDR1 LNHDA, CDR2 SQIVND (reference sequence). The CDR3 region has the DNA TGTGCCAGTAGTATGGGCAGGGAAAATCAGCCCCAGCATTTT. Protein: CASSMGRENQPQHF.

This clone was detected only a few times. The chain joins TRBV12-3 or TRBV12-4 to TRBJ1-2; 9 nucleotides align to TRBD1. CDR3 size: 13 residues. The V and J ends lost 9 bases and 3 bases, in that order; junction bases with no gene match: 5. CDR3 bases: TGTGCCAGTCAGGACAGGGGAGACTATGGCTACACCTTC. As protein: CASQDRGDYGYTF.

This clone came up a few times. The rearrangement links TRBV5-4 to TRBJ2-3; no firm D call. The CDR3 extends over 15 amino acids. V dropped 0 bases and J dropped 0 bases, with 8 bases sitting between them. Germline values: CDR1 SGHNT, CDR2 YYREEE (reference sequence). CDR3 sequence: CASSLVLGSTDTQYF. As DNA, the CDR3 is TGTGCCAGCAGCTTGGTTTTAGGGAGCACAGATACGCAGTATTTT. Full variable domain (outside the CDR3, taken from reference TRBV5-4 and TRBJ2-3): ETGVTQSPTHLIKTRGQQVTLRCSSQSGHNTVSWYQQALGQGPQFIFQYYREEENGRGNFPPRFSGLQFPNYSSELNVNALELDDSALYLCASSLVLGSTDTQYFGPGTRLTVL.